What follows are 5 T cell receptor beta chains derived from one specimen sequenced in a study of CD8+ T cells in alopecia areata. RNA was extracted and reverse transcribed into cDNA as the sequencing template. This table comes from immunoSEQ multiplex PCR, and its TCRdb copy is limited to in-frame clones, with some not included. The sample contains 150,000 to 200,000 clones, around 71% of which appear only once. Specified treatment: oral pan-JAK inhibitor, 5-10 mg twice daily. The source was CD4+ T cells sorted from blood, collected at week 4, from a patient treated with tofacitinib. The receptors derive from a human donor with alopecia areata.

The chain joins TRBV30 to TRBJ2-1; D is possibly TRBD1 (7 bases). Trimming stripped 0 bases from V and 5 bases from J, with 20 bases between. This CDR3 spans 17 amino acids. Germline loops: CDR1 GTSNPN, CDR2 SVGIG (reference sequence). CDR3 sequence (DNA): TGTGCCTGGAGTGTACGGGAGACAGGGAAACCTAACAATGAGCAGTTCTTC. As protein: CAWSVRETGKPNNEQFF.

This clone was found a few times. The chain joins TRBV7-2 to TRBJ1-1; a possible D gene is TRBD1 (5 bases). The CDR3 runs to 16 residues. Trimming left V 1 base short and J 0 bases short, with 12 bases between. Germline CDR1 SGHTA, CDR2 FQGNSA. In DNA, the CDR3 is TGTGCCAGCAGCTTAGGGGGGGGTGGCTTGAACACTGAAGCTTTCTTT. Translation: CASSLGGGGLNTEAFF.

This clone was found a few times. The gene calls are TRBV5-1 and TRBJ1-4; D is uncertain. CDR3 length equals 15 residues. The germline V gene encodes CDR1 SGHRS and CDR2 YFSETQ. The V end lost 0 bases, the J end lost 0 bases, and 6 bases lay between the germline ends. CDR3 sequence reads: CASSLDAATNEKLFF. The DNA of the CDR3 is TGCGCCAGCAGCTTGGATGCAGCAACTAATGAAAAACTGTTTTTT.

The chain employs TRBV30 and TRBJ1-1; D possibly corresponds to TRBD1 (5 bases). Trimming shortened V by 3 bases and J by 0 bases, and 20 bases separated the two germline ends. The germline V gene has CDR1 GTSNPN and CDR2 SVGIG (reference sequence). The CDR3 spans 17 residues. CDR3 DNA sequence: TGTGCCTGGAGAGGAAGGCAGGGTAAATTCATGAACACTGAAGCTTTCTTT. This encodes CAWRGRQGKFMNTEAFF.

This clone has a handful of counts. The J gene is TRBJ2-1, the V gene TRBV2; D call uncertain. The germline gives CDR1 SNHLY, CDR2 FYNNEI. Trimming stripped 2 bases from V and 14 bases from J, with 10 bases between. This CDR3 comprises 11 residues. Here the CDR3 reads CASSETLAEFF. In DNA, the CDR3 is TGTGCCAGCAGTGAAACTCTGGCGGAGTTCTTC.